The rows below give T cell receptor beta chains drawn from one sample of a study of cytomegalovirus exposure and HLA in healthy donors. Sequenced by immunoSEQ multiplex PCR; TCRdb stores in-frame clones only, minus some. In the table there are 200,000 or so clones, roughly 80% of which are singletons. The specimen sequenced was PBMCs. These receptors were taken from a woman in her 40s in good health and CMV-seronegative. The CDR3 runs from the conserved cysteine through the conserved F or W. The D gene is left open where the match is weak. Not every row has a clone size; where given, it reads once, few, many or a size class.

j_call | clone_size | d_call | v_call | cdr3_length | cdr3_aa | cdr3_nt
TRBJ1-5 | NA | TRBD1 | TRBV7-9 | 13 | CASSPTGGQPQHF | TGTGCCAGCAGCCCCACAGGGGGTCAGCCCCAGCATTTT
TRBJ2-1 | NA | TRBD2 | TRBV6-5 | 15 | CASSMTSGSVAEQFF | TGTGCCAGCAGCATGACTAGCGGGAGTGTTGCTGAGCAGTTCTTC
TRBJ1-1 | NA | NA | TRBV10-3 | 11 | CAISVGAGAFF | TGTGCCATCAGTGTAGGGGCCGGAGCTTTCTTT
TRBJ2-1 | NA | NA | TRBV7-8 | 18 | CASRRKRGVNREYNEQFF | TGTGCCAGCAGGAGAAAACGGGGGGTTAACAGGGAGTACAATGAGCAGTTCTTC
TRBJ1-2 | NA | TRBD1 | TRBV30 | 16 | CAWISWGQGAKYGYTF | TGTGCCTGGATAAGCTGGGGACAGGGGGCTAAGTATGGCTACACCTTC
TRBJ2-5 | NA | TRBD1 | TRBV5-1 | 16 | CASSMLVGTEQETQYF | TGCGCCAGCAGCATGCTAGTCGGGACAGAACAAGAGACCCAGTACTTC
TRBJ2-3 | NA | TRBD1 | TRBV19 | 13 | CASSTTGIDTQYF | TGTGCCAGTAGTACGACAGGGATAGATACGCAGTATTTT
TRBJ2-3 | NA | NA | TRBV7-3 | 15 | CASSFTGGGTDTQYF | TGTGCCAGCAGCTTTACAGGGGGAGGGACAGATACGCAGTATTTT
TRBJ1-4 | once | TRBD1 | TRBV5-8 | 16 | CASSSQTGTGTEKLFF | TGTGCCAGCAGCTCGCAAACCGGGACAGGAACTGAAAAACTGTTTTTT
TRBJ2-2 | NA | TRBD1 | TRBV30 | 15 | CAWSAGGINTGELFF | TGTGCCTGGAGTGCAGGGGGCATCAACACCGGGGAGCTGTTTTTT
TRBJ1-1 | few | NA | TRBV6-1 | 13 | CASSLTGAAEAFF | TGTGCCAGCAGCCTGACAGGTGCCGCTGAAGCTTTCTTT
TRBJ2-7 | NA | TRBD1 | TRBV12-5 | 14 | CASGYRTGGREQYF | TGTGCTAGTGGCTACCGGACAGGGGGCCGCGAGCAGTACTTC
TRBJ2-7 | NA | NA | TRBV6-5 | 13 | CASRRSSSYEQYF | TGTGCCAGCAGGCGGAGTAGCTCCTACGAGCAGTACTTC
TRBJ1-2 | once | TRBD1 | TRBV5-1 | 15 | CASSLTGQGADGYTF | TGCGCCAGCAGCTTGACGGGACAGGGGGCGGATGGCTACACCTTC
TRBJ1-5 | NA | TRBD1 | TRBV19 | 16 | CASSKRDRGRVQPQHF | TGTGCCAGTAGCAAAAGAGACAGGGGGAGGGTTCAGCCCCAGCATTTT
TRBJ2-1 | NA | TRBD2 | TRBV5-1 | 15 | CASSTTSGRNAEQFF | TGCGCCAGCAGCACTACTAGCGGGAGAAACGCTGAGCAGTTCTTC